Presented here are 28 T cell receptor beta chains from one specimen sequenced in a study of blood T cell repertoires in COVID-19. Libraries were prepared by immunoSEQ multiplex PCR; TCRdb keeps only in-frame clonotypes and omits some of them. The sample consists of hundreds of thousands of clones, roughly nine tenths of them appearing once. Material: peripheral blood. The receptor source for this set is a man aged 40-49 years with acute or convalescent COVID-19.

The chain combines TRBV6-4 with TRBJ2-3; tentatively, D is TRBD1 (5 bases). The CDR3 is 15 amino acids. V shed 7 bases and J shed 1 base, with 15 bases lying between them. CDR1 is MRHNA and CDR2 is SNTAGT in the germline V gene. The CDR3 loop is CASKEQGGGTDTQYF. CDR3 in DNA: TGTGCCAGCAAAGAGCAGGGCGGAGGCACAGATACGCAGTATTTT.

This clone was observed once. This chain connects TRBV2 to TRBJ1-1; 7 bases line up with TRBD1. The V gene's germline CDR1 is SNHLY and CDR2 FYNNEI. The V and J ends lost 4 bases and 6 bases, in that order; junction bases with no gene match: 8. This CDR3 is built from 14 residues. The CDR3 sequence: CASSATGLRAEAFF. In nucleotides, the CDR3 is TGTGCCAGCAGTGCGACAGGGCTTAGGGCTGAAGCTTTCTTT.

The chain combines TRBV10-1 with TRBJ2-7; 11 positions agree with TRBD1. The germline V gene has CDR1 WNHNN and CDR2 SYGVQD (reference sequence). V was clipped by 6 bases and J by 9 bases; unmatched bases: 13. The CDR3 totals 15 residues. The CDR3 region is CASSDPGQGESGQYF. The CDR3 nucleotides are TGCGCCAGCAGCGATCCGGGACAGGGGGAGTCGGGGCAGTACTTC.

The chain couples TRBV27 to TRBJ2-1; 13 nucleotides align to TRBD2. This CDR3 is built from 18 residues. CDR1 and CDR2 (germline): MNHEY, SMNVEV (reference sequence). J was trimmed by 0 bases and V by 5 bases; bases with no gene match: 7. The CDR3 nucleotides read TGTGCCAGCAGTACGGGACTAGCGGGAACGACCTCCTACAATGAGCAGTTCTTC. Protein sequence: CASSTGLAGTTSYNEQFF.

V usage is TRBV4-1 and J usage is TRBJ2-7; 7 bases are shared with TRBD1. This CDR3 contains 15 residues. Germline V gene data show CDR1 as MGHRA and CDR2 as YSYEKL. The ends lost 4 bases at V and 5 bases at J; junction bases unmatched: 11. The CDR3 DNA follows: TGCGCCAGCAGCCCCAGACAGGGCACGATCCACGAGCAGTACTTC. Residues: CASSPRQGTIHEQYF.

The rearrangement joins TRBV20-1 to TRBJ2-1; possibly TRBD1 for D (6 bases). Trimming stripped 4 bases from V and 8 bases from J, with 9 bases between. CDR1 and CDR2 from the germline V gene are DFQATT and SNEGSKA (reference sequence). The CDR3 contains 11 residues. The CDR3 region has the DNA TGCAGTGCTATTGGGGGCTATGAGCAGTTCTTC. Amino acids: CSAIGGYEQFF.

This chain connects TRBV6-6 to TRBJ2-7, with TRBD2 as a possible D gene (5 bases). CDR3 length equals 12 residues. V lost 8 bases and J lost 5, with 13 bases in between. CDR1 MNHNY and CDR2 SVGAGI come from the germline V gene (reference sequence). The CDR3 here is CASRDAADEQYF. DNA for the CDR3: TGTGCCAGCCGGGATGCTGCGGACGAGCAGTACTTC.

The chain combines TRBV6-4 with TRBJ2-1; 13 nucleotides match TRBD2. V shed 0 bases, J shed 5 bases, and the junction held 4 bases outside the gene matches. This CDR3 comprises 17 residues. In germline, CDR1 is MRHNA, CDR2 SNTAGT. CDR3 in amino acids: CASSDSYGTSGDNEQFF. CDR3 in DNA: TGTGCCAGCAGTGACTCCTACGGGACTAGCGGGGACAATGAGCAGTTCTTC.

J is TRBJ2-1 and V is TRBV28; 12 bases match TRBD2. The CDR3 runs to 15 residues. Per the germline V gene, CDR1 is MDHEN and CDR2 is SYDVKM. The trim removed 7 bases at V and 4 bases at J, leaving 5 bases unmatched. CDR3 sequence: CASMRLAGGYNEQFF. The CDR3 region has the DNA TGTGCCAGCATGCGGCTAGCGGGAGGGTACAATGAGCAGTTCTTC.

The gene calls are TRBV3-1 (or the pseudogene TRBV3-2) and TRBJ2-7; perhaps TRBD2 as D (6 bases). CDR3 size: 14 residues. Germline CDR1 is LGHDT and CDR2 is YNNKEL (reference sequence). With 7 bases removed from V and 2 bases from J, the gap between germline ends came to 15 bases. CDR3 nucleotides: TGTGCCAGCACCCCCGGGACTCTAGCCTACGAGCAGTACTTC. It specifies CASTPGTLAYEQYF.

The chain joins TRBV7-2 to TRBJ2-7; the match to TRBD2 covers 10 bases. The CDR3 extends over 16 amino acids. J gave up 7 bases and V 3 bases, and 12 bases lay outside the gene matches. The germline V gene has CDR1 SGHTA and CDR2 FQGNSA. This chain's CDR3 is CASSFQSGGAVQEQYF. CDR3 DNA: TGTGCCAGCAGCTTTCAAAGCGGGGGGGCCGTACAAGAGCAGTACTTC. The whole variable domain, filled in from reference TRBV7-2 and TRBJ2-7, reads GAGVSQSPSNKVTEKGKDVELRCDPISGHTALYWYRQSLGQGLEFLIYFQGNSAPDKSGLPSDRFSAERTGGSVSTLTIQRTQQEDSAVYLCASSFQSGGAVQEQYFGPGTRLTVT.

The J gene is TRBJ2-3, the V gene TRBV27; 7 nucleotides match TRBD1. The V segment lost 2 bases and the J segment 6 bases; nucleotides outside the gene matches: 11. The germline V gene has CDR1 MNHEY and CDR2 SMNVEV (reference sequence). This CDR3 is 16 amino acids long. The CDR3: CASSLQTGSGPDTQYF. For the CDR3, the DNA is TGTGCCAGCAGTTTACAGACAGGGAGTGGCCCGGATACGCAGTATTTT.

CDR3 DNA sequence: TGTGCCAGCAGCAAGGGACAGGGTCAGGAAAAACTGTTTTTT. Translation gives CASSKGQGQEKLFF. The chain employs TRBV7-9 and TRBJ1-4; 9 positions agree with TRBD1. The CDR3 runs 14 residues. Germline trimming cut 5 bases from V and 8 bases from J; bases unmatched to any gene: 6. Germline V gives CDR1 SEHNR, CDR2 FQNEAQ (reference sequence).

The chain couples TRBV3-1 (or the pseudogene TRBV3-2) to TRBJ1-2; D not certain. The CDR3 length is 15 residues. With 1 base removed from V and 5 bases from J, the gap between germline ends came to 14 bases. Per the germline V gene, CDR1 is LGHDT and CDR2 is YNNKEL (reference sequence). CDR3 amino acids: CASSQVSHGGYGYTF. CDR3 DNA sequence: TGTGCCAGCAGCCAAGTTAGTCACGGAGGGTATGGCTACACCTTC.

The rearrangement uses TRBV10-3 and TRBJ2-3; 8 nucleotides line up with TRBD1. The CDR3 has 13 amino acids. The J segment lost 1 base and the V segment lost 11 bases, leaving 5 bases of the junction unmatched. Germline loops: CDR1 ENHRY, CDR2 SYGVKD. CDR3: CAANRGGTDTQYF. In DNA, the CDR3 is TGTGCCGCAAACAGGGGGGGCACAGATACGCAGTATTTT.

This clone was seen only a few times. This chain uses TRBV4-1 with TRBJ1-3, with 7 bases that match TRBD1. Trimming cost V 6 bases and J 1 base; bases outside gene matches: 3. The CDR3 is 14 amino acids. The germline V gene encodes CDR1 MGHRA and CDR2 YSYEKL. For the CDR3, the DNA is TGCGCCAGCAGAGAACAGGGGTCTGGAAACACCATATATTTT. This sequence encodes CASREQGSGNTIYF.

This clone was picked up one time. The chain employs TRBV5-8 and TRBJ1-2; D may be TRBD1 (5 bases). V was pared by 4 bases and J by 0 bases, with 13 bases between. This CDR3 comprises 15 residues. Germline V CDR1 and CDR2: SGHTS, YDEGEE. As DNA, the CDR3 is TGTGCCAGCAGCAGTGACGGGGGAGCTAACTATGGCTACACCTTC. Its protein is CASSSDGGANYGYTF.

CDR3 loop: CASSQGRGTGDLVPKETQYF. The CDR3 nucleotides read TGCGCCAGCAGCCAAGGCCGTGGGACAGGGGATTTGGTTCCAAAAGAGACCCAGTACTTC. V gene TRBV4-1 combines with J gene TRBJ2-5; 10 bases are a match to TRBD1. With 1 base clipped from V and 3 bases from J, the junction kept 17 bases outside the gene matches. CDR1 is MGHRA and CDR2 is YSYEKL in the germline V gene. The CDR3 is 20 amino acids.

This clone was seen only a few times. The CDR3 bases are TGTGCCAGCAGTGCAACCCCCCAGGGAGGTATATTCCATGAGCAGTTCTTC. Translation: CASSATPQGGIFHEQFF. The gene calls are TRBV28 and TRBJ2-1; possible D gene TRBD2, 6 bases. In germline, CDR1 is MDHEN, CDR2 SYDVKM. The CDR3 is 17 amino acids. With 5 bases removed from V and 8 bases from J, the gap between germline ends came to 25 bases.

The chain joins TRBV5-1 to TRBJ2-1, with TRBD2 as a possible D gene (6 bases). CDR1 and CDR2 from the germline V gene are SGHRS and YFSETQ. This CDR3 spans 16 amino acids. Between the trimmed V and J ends, which lost 0 bases and 6 bases, there was a span of 16 bases. The CDR3 here is CASSLGRVTGANEQFF. The CDR3 DNA reads as TGCGCCAGCAGCTTGGGGAGGGTTACGGGAGCCAATGAGCAGTTCTTC.

The gene calls are TRBV3-1 (or the pseudogene TRBV3-2) and TRBJ2-3; 7 positions agree with TRBD2. Germline V CDR1 and CDR2: LGHDT, YNNKEL (reference sequence). There are 15 residues in the CDR3. J lost 4 bases, V lost 1 base, and 5 bases had no gene match. The CDR3 spells CASSQGTLAADTQYF. CDR3 DNA sequence: TGTGCCAGCAGCCAAGGCACTCTAGCGGCAGATACGCAGTATTTT.

The chain combines TRBV6-5 with TRBJ1-1; 7 nucleotides line up with TRBD1. The CDR3 runs to 13 residues. J lost 6 bases, V lost 7 bases, and 8 bases had no gene match. The germline V gene encodes CDR1 MNHEY and CDR2 SVGAGI. CDR3 in DNA: TGTGCCAGCAACACAGGGGCCCTTTCTGAAGCTTTCTTT. This codes for CASNTGALSEAFF.

DNA for the CDR3: TGTGCCAGCGGCATAGCGGGAGGGTACAATGAGCAGTTCTTC. Translating it yields CASGIAGGYNEQFF. The chain employs TRBV27 and TRBJ2-1; 11 positions agree with TRBD2. Per the germline V gene, CDR1 is MNHEY and CDR2 is SMNVEV (reference sequence). V lost 8 bases, J lost 4 bases, and 4 bases stayed unmatched. There are 14 residues in the CDR3.

This chain joins TRBV20-1 and TRBJ2-5, with D possibly matching TRBD2 (6 bases). CDR3 length: 11 amino acids. Trimming shortened V by 6 bases and J by 5 bases, and 10 bases separated the two germline ends. Germline V gene lookup returns CDR1 DFQATT and CDR2 SNEGSKA (reference sequence). In DNA, the CDR3 is TGCAGTGCAGCGACTAGGGAGACCCAGTACTTC. Translated, it gives CSAATRETQYF.

The chain joins TRBV19 to TRBJ2-1; D not resolved. The germline V gene encodes CDR1 LNHDA and CDR2 SQIVND (reference sequence). The CDR3 has 13 residues. Trimming stripped 5 bases from V and 13 bases from J, with 18 bases between. In nucleotides, the CDR3 is TGTGCCAGTAGTCCTTCGGTGCAGCGAGACCAGTTCTTC. As protein: CASSPSVQRDQFF.

This chain links TRBV6-5 with TRBJ1-1; D is possibly TRBD1 (5 bases). The CDR3 sequence is 15 residues long. Trimming removed 5 bases at V and 1 base at J, with 14 bases between. Germline loops: CDR1 MNHEY, CDR2 SVGAGI. The CDR3 protein is CASSNAGRSNTEAFF. In nucleotides, the CDR3 is TGTGCCAGCAGTAACGCGGGACGCTCGAACACTGAAGCTTTCTTT.

The chain couples TRBV29-1 to TRBJ1-1; a possible D gene is TRBD1 (6 bases). CDR1 and CDR2 from the germline V gene are SQVTM and ANQGSEA. V lost 7 bases to trimming and J lost 2 bases, with 14 bases between them. The CDR3 sequence is 13 residues long. CDR3 in amino acids: CSAVTGINTEAFF. The CDR3 region has the DNA TGCAGCGCTGTGACAGGAATAAACACTGAAGCTTTCTTT.

This chain uses TRBV6-6 with TRBJ1-2; D remains unclear. Trimming left V 5 bases short and J 3 bases short, with 10 bases between. CDR1 and CDR2 from the germline V gene are MNHNY and SVGAGI (reference sequence). The CDR3 is 13 residues long. The CDR3 DNA is TGTGCCAGCAGTGACCCCGGGGACTATGGCTACACCTTC. Residues: CASSDPGDYGYTF.